These 22 T cell receptor beta chains were sequenced from one sample in a study of CD8+CD57+ T cells in acquired aplastic anemia. Genomic DNA served as template for TCR beta VDJ and CDR3 profiling. In TCRdb, the reads were re-called with MiXCR into one record per CDR3 protein. The data show 90,000 to 130,000 distinct CDR3 sequences, with around 49% seen just once and 30% to 40% held by the top ten. Sequencing was performed on sorted CD4+, CD8+, or CD8+CD57+ T cells (not recorded which) from PBMCs. The receptors stem from a human donor in good health, serving as a control.

Ten or more counts support this clonotype. The V call is TRBV6-5, the J call TRBJ2-7; possibly TRBD2 for D (5 bases). Looked up from germline, CDR1 is MNHEY and CDR2 is SVGAGI. With 4 bases removed from V and 4 bases from J, the gap between germline ends came to 14 bases. CDR3 length equals 14 residues. The CDR3: CASSSGIREYEQYF. The CDR3 coding sequence is TGTGCCAGCAGTTCCGGGATTCGGGAATACGAGCAGTACTTC.

In this sample, this clonotype turned up many times. CDR3 in DNA: TGTGCCAGCAGCCGCGGGACAGGGGGCAATCAGCCCCAGCATTTT. It codes for CASSRGTGGNQPQHF. The J gene is TRBJ1-5, the V gene TRBV27; 10 nucleotides line up with TRBD1. The CDR3 consists of 15 residues. Germline V gives CDR1 MNHEY, CDR2 SMNVEV (reference sequence). The V segment lost 6 bases and the J segment 2 bases; nucleotides outside the gene matches: 4.

This clonotype was counted many times. The gene calls are TRBV5-1 and TRBJ2-1; 8 bases line up with TRBD2. Germline trimming cut 7 bases from V and 8 bases from J; bases unmatched to any gene: 14. The CDR3 sequence is 15 residues long. Germline values: CDR1 SGHRS, CDR2 YFSETQ. The CDR3 spells CASSNSSGGRHEQFF. CDR3 DNA: TGCGCCAGCTCGAACTCCTCGGGGGGGCGGCATGAGCAGTTCTTC.

This rearrangement joins TRBV5-1 to TRBJ2-7, with no clear D. The V end was cut by 4 bases, the J end by 2 bases, with 16 bases between. This CDR3 is 15 amino acids long. The germline gives CDR1 SGHRS, CDR2 YFSETQ. This CDR3 reads CASSQEQLVPYEQYF. The CDR3 bases are TGCGCCAGCAGCCAGGAACAGTTGGTCCCCTACGAGCAGTACTTC.

V is TRBV20-1 and J is TRBJ2-1, with D tentatively TRBD2 (6 bases). The V end lost 0 bases, the J end lost 15 bases, and 12 bases lay between the germline ends. This CDR3 region has 11 residues. In germline, CDR1 is DFQATT, CDR2 SNEGSKA (reference sequence). This CDR3 reads CSARDPGRTFF. The CDR3 nucleotides read TGCAGTGCTAGAGATCCGGGGAGGACGTTCTTC.

This clonotype has ten or more counts. The gene calls are TRBV13 and TRBJ2-5; tentative D call: TRBD1 (6 bases). The germline CDR1 and CDR2 sequences are PRHDT and FYEKMQ (reference sequence). V was trimmed by 5 bases and J by 4 bases, leaving 14 bases between them. The CDR3 extends over 14 amino acids. The DNA for the CDR3 is TGTGCCAGCAGCCAGGGGACGCTATTAGAGACCCAGTACTTC. Its translation is CASSQGTLLETQYF.

The chain combines TRBV20-1 with TRBJ2-1; D remains unclear. V lost 2 bases and J 2 bases, leaving 7 bases between the germline ends. The CDR3 contains 13 residues. Germline lookup yields CDR1 DFQATT and CDR2 SNEGSKA (reference sequence). Here the CDR3 reads CSARSETYNEQFF. The DNA of the CDR3 is TGCAGTGCTAGAAGCGAGACCTACAATGAGCAGTTCTTC.

The J gene is TRBJ2-1, the V gene TRBV4-3; TRBD1 aligns across 10 bases. Trimming cost V 3 bases and J 6 bases; bases outside gene matches: 5. This CDR3 spans 15 amino acids. Looked up from germline, CDR1 is LGHNA and CDR2 is YSLEER. The chain's CDR3 is CASSHDRGRFNEQFF. CDR3 coding DNA: TGCGCCAGCAGCCATGACAGGGGGCGCTTCAATGAGCAGTTCTTC.

The rearrangement links TRBV7-9 to TRBJ1-2; no clear D gene. The germline V gene encodes CDR1 SEHNR and CDR2 FQNEAQ (reference sequence). The CDR3 has 12 residues. The germline V and J ends were trimmed by 5 bases and 4 bases, with 8 bases remaining between them. The CDR3 protein is CASSTSIYGYTF. The CDR3 DNA follows: TGTGCCAGCAGCACCTCCATCTATGGCTACACCTTC.

This clonotype has more than one count but fewer than ten. The chain employs TRBV10-3 and TRBJ2-3; 16 bases agree with TRBD2. The CDR3 extends over 16 amino acids. The ends lost 7 bases at V and 2 bases at J; junction bases unmatched: 3. Germline CDR1 is ENHRY and CDR2 is SYGVKD. CDR3 DNA: TGTGCCATCAAAGGGACTAGCGGGGGGGCCACAGATACGCAGTATTTT. Its translation is CAIKGTSGGATDTQYF.

The rearrangement uses TRBV2 and TRBJ2-2; 8 nucleotides align to TRBD2. This CDR3 is built from 13 residues. Germline V lookup: CDR1 SNHLY, CDR2 FYNNEI. V trimming: 6 bases; J trimming: 5 bases; junction bases outside the gene matches: 2. DNA of the CDR3: TGTGCCAGCAGACGGGGGGGGACCGGGGAGCTGTTTTTT. Translation: CASRRGGTGELFF.

In its sample, this clonotype was seen many times. The chain carries TRBV20-1 and TRBJ2-3; 10 positions match TRBD1. The junction had 8 bases not matched to a gene; V was cut back by 5 bases and J by 6 bases. CDR1 is DFQATT, CDR2 SNEGSKA, per germline (reference sequence). This CDR3 is 14 amino acids long. CDR3 amino acids: CSAFGTGEGDTQYF. In nucleotides, the CDR3 is TGCAGTGCTTTTGGGACAGGGGAAGGGGATACGCAGTATTTT.

Many counts were recorded for this clonotype. The V call is TRBV10-3, the J call TRBJ2-1; D is perhaps TRBD1 (5 bases). CDR1 and CDR2 from the germline V gene are ENHRY and SYGVKD. Between the trimmed V and J ends, which lost 3 bases and 5 bases, there was a span of 14 bases. This CDR3 region has 15 residues. The DNA of the CDR3 is TGTGCCATCAGTGACGGCAGGGCAAGCAACAATGAGCAGTTCTTC. The encoded protein is CAISDGRASNNEQFF.

CDR3 in amino acids: CASSFSSTSGETQYF. CDR3 in DNA: TGTGCCAGCAGCTTCTCTTCCACTAGCGGGGAGACCCAGTACTTC. The rearrangement joins TRBV7-2 to TRBJ2-5, with TRBD2 matching 9 bases. CDR1 is SGHTA, CDR2 FQGNSA, per germline. The CDR3 contains 15 residues. The V and J ends lost 3 bases and 5 bases, in that order; junction bases with no gene match: 7.

This chain joins TRBV5-1 and TRBJ1-2, with no clear D. Trimming stripped 1 base from V and 2 bases from J, with 12 bases between. This CDR3 comprises 15 residues. Germline loops: CDR1 SGHRS, CDR2 YFSETQ. CDR3: CASSLSQALNYGYTF. DNA for the CDR3: TGCGCCAGCAGCTTGTCTCAGGCGTTGAACTATGGCTACACCTTC.

The chain couples TRBV2 to TRBJ2-1; weak D call: TRBD2 (5 bases). V was pared by 1 base and J by 4 bases, with 11 bases between. CDR3 size: 15 residues. CDR1 is SNHLY and CDR2 is FYNNEI in the germline V gene. CDR3 amino acids: CASSEGGFRYNEQFF. As DNA, the CDR3 is TGTGCCAGCAGTGAAGGAGGGTTCCGTTACAATGAGCAGTTCTTC.

This rearrangement joins TRBV24-1 to TRBJ1-6; D uncertain. The CDR3 runs 12 residues. The V and J ends lost 12 bases and 10 bases respectively, with 15 bases between them. Germline values: CDR1 KGHDR, CDR2 SFDVKD. CDR3: CAWRRVGSPLHF. Here the CDR3 DNA reads TGTGCCTGGAGACGGGTTGGGTCACCCCTCCACTTT.

The table lists this clonotype with many counts. The chain links TRBV4-1 to TRBJ2-7; TRBD2 aligns across 11 bases. In germline, CDR1 is MGHRA, CDR2 YSYEKL. Trimming cost V 6 bases and J 0 bases; bases outside gene matches: 4. The CDR3 sequence is 15 residues long. The chain's CDR3 is CASRATSGISYEQYF. In DNA form, the CDR3 reads TGCGCCAGCAGAGCGACTAGCGGGATCTCCTACGAGCAGTACTTC.

The chain joins TRBV2 to TRBJ2-7; D unresolved. Per germline, CDR1 SNHLY and CDR2 FYNNEI. This CDR3 is built from 14 residues. V shed 6 bases and J shed 3 bases, with 15 bases lying between them. The CDR3, as DNA: TGTGCCAGCAGGAAAACGGACGGAAACTACGAGCAGTACTTC. Amino acid sequence: CASRKTDGNYEQYF.

This clonotype came up many times. The chain combines TRBV6-2 or TRBV6-3 with TRBJ1-1; D perhaps matches TRBD1 (6 bases). V was pared by 5 bases and J by 6 bases, with 13 bases between. CDR3 length: 13 amino acids. The V gene's germline CDR1 is MNHEY and CDR2 SVGEGT. The CDR3 protein is CASSGLDRPEAFF. The CDR3 DNA follows: TGTGCCAGCAGTGGGCTCGACAGGCCTGAAGCTTTCTTT.

The genes are TRBV7-9 and TRBJ1-2; TRBD1 matches 9 bases. Trimming removed 5 bases from V and 4 bases from J; junction bases left unmatched: 5. The CDR3 runs to 14 residues. Germline values: CDR1 SEHNR, CDR2 FQNEAQ (reference sequence). In nucleotides, the CDR3 is TGTGCCAGCAGCCACAGGGGGCCTGGCTATGGCTACACCTTC. It encodes CASSHRGPGYGYTF. Full variable domain (missing parts from reference TRBV7-9 and TRBJ1-2): DTGVSQNPRHKITKRGQNVTFRCDPISEHNRLYWYRQTLGQGPEFLTYFQNEAQLEKSRLLSDRFSAERPKGSFSTLEIQRTEQGDSAMYLCASSHRGPGYGYTFGSGTRLTVV.

This sequence joins TRBV24-1 and TRBJ2-1; 10 bases fit TRBD1. Trimming removed 0 bases from V and 5 bases from J; junction bases left unmatched: 0. CDR3 length equals 15 residues. Germline values: CDR1 KGHDR, CDR2 SFDVKD. Written as DNA, the CDR3 is TGTGCCACCAGTGATTTGGACAGGGGGCACAATGAGCAGTTCTTC. It yields the protein CATSDLDRGHNEQFF.